This section outlines one TCR beta chain sequence together with its context. The antigen remains unidentified. Primers for the PCR totalled 60 Vbeta and 13 Jbeta. Profiled with immunoSEQ multiplex PCR; TCRdb holds only in-frame clones, not every one. The sample shows approximately 67,000 clones, over 75% of them seen only once. The sample originates from a study of cytomegalovirus exposure and HLA in healthy donors. Study overall: Prior work identified around 100 million unique TCR beta sequences in 150 million to 200 million T cells.

Germline V CDR1 and CDR2: LNHDA, SQIVND (reference sequence). With 5 bases removed from V and 0 bases from J, the gap between germline ends came to 13 bases. The CDR3 consists of 15 residues. Study-level points and caveats: In a later analysis, parvovirus B19, influenza, CMV and Epstein-Barr virus appeared linked to several top co-occurrence clusters.

The sequence was obtained from a woman in her twenties or thirties in good health and CMV-seropositive. The V and J genes are TRBV19 and TRBJ1-2, with D hard to call. The specimen was PBMCs. The CDR3 region is CASSPFPGANYGYTF. For the CDR3, the DNA is TGTGCCAGTAGTCCCTTCCCGGGAGCTAACTATGGCTACACCTTC.